These 28 T cell receptor beta chains were sequenced from one sample in a study of T cell responses to AZD1222 COVID-19 vaccine (TCRdb year 2021). Library preparation employed the immunoSEQ multiplex PCR assay. TCRdb re-hosts the immuneACCESS table, in-frame sequences only. Its copies lack some clones; in the studies checked, an unresolved V gene accounts for under half of them, and the cause for the rest is not known. The sample table shows some 100,000 clones, and 85% to 90% are seen once. The ten largest clonotypes hold around 15% of the sample. The sample's time point label is to be understood as: baseline before first vaccination. This specimen consisted of peripheral blood, obtained on day 0 of AZD1222 vaccination. The receptors come from an adult in good health.

V is TRBV7-9 and J is TRBJ2-7; D might be TRBD1 (6 bases). The CDR3 extends over 14 amino acids. Germline-derived CDR1 and CDR2 are SEHNR and FQNEAQ (reference sequence). Trimming left V 8 bases short and J 6 bases short, with 20 bases between. The CDR3 sequence is CASRPSATGFEQYF. The CDR3 bases are TGTGCCAGCCGTCCATCCGCAACAGGGTTCGAGCAGTACTTC.

This chain links TRBV7-9 with TRBJ2-6; TRBD2 matches at 14 bases. The V and J ends lost 5 bases and 3 bases, in that order; junction bases with no gene match: 9. CDR1 is SEHNR, CDR2 FQNEAQ, per germline (reference sequence). CDR3 size: 19 residues. The CDR3 protein is CASSRGTSGSFSGANVLTF. CDR3 sequence (DNA): TGTGCCAGCAGCCGCGGGACTAGCGGGAGCTTTAGTGGGGCCAACGTCCTGACTTTC.

The chain has TRBV10-3 and TRBJ1-2; D is undetermined. V was trimmed by 11 bases and J by 0 bases, leaving 7 bases between them. The germline V gene encodes CDR1 ENHRY and CDR2 SYGVKD. This CDR3 has 11 residues. CDR3: CAATTNYGYTF. DNA of the CDR3: TGTGCCGCCACCACTAACTATGGCTACACCTTC.

V and J are TRBV10-3 and TRBJ1-2, with D perhaps matching TRBD1 (6 bases). V dropped 5 bases and J dropped 0 bases, with 10 bases sitting between them. This CDR3 comprises 14 residues. Germline V gene data show CDR1 as ENHRY and CDR2 as SYGVKD. Written as DNA, the CDR3 is TGTGCCATCAGTTCAGGGGAAGCTAACTATGGCTACACCTTC. Protein sequence: CAISSGEANYGYTF.

The CDR3: CASRTGLSREKLFF. CDR3 coding DNA: TGTGCCAGTAGAACGGGACTGAGCAGGGAAAAACTGTTTTTT. This sequence joins TRBV19 and TRBJ1-4, with D perhaps matching TRBD1 (5 bases). The CDR3 is made up of 14 amino acids. V was shortened by 6 bases and J by 8 bases, with 16 bases between the two germline ends. Germline values: CDR1 LNHDA, CDR2 SQIVND (reference sequence).

This clone was seen more than once but under ten times. This sequence joins TRBV29-1 and TRBJ1-1; the D is unclear. In germline, CDR1 is SQVTM, CDR2 ANQGSEA. The CDR3 is made up of 11 amino acids. Trimming left V 7 bases short and J 11 bases short, with 17 bases between. CDR3 in amino acids: CSAPGGDSAFF. The CDR3, as DNA: TGCAGCGCCCCAGGTGGGGATAGCGCTTTCTTT.

By sample fraction, this clone is medium-sized. The V call is TRBV27, the J call TRBJ1-1, with D tentatively TRBD1 (5 bases). CDR3 length: 15 residues. Germline V gene data show CDR1 as MNHEY and CDR2 as SMNVEV (reference sequence). The V gene lost 0 bases and the J gene lost 5 bases, with 13 bases spanning the gap. Here the CDR3 DNA reads TGTGCCAGCAGTTTATCGATTTGGGGGGGGACTGAAGCTTTCTTT. It yields the protein CASSLSIWGGTEAFF.

This rearrangement joins TRBV6-1 to TRBJ1-6, with D maybe TRBD1 (5 bases). The germline V and J ends were trimmed by 1 base and 10 bases, with 14 bases remaining between them. Germline loops: CDR1 MNHNS, CDR2 SASEGT. The CDR3 loop spans 15 amino acids. Here the CDR3 DNA reads TGTGCCAGCAGTGAAGTGACAGATGCAGGATCACCCCTCCACTTT. It codes for CASSEVTDAGSPLHF.

The rearrangement links TRBV5-1 to TRBJ1-6; no clear D gene. The CDR3 is made up of 15 amino acids. In germline, CDR1 is SGHRS, CDR2 YFSETQ. Trimming removed 0 bases from V and 3 bases from J, with 7 bases in between. For the CDR3, the DNA is TGCGCCAGCAGCTTGGCCCGTGACTATAATTCACCCCTCCACTTT. Residues: CASSLARDYNSPLHF.

The chain combines TRBV5-1 with TRBJ1-1, with 11 bases that match TRBD1. This CDR3 contains 14 residues. Losses at the gene ends were 4 bases for V and 4 bases for J; bases not matched to a gene: 3. CDR1 SGHRS and CDR2 YFSETQ come from the germline V gene. The CDR3 here is CASSGQGAFTEAFF. The CDR3 coding sequence is TGCGCCAGCAGCGGACAGGGGGCGTTCACTGAAGCTTTCTTT.

The V call is TRBV2, the J call TRBJ2-7, with 8 nucleotides matching TRBD2. The V gene end was trimmed by 6 bases and the J gene end by 5 bases; junction bases not matched to a gene: 6. Germline lookup yields CDR1 SNHLY and CDR2 FYNNEI. The CDR3 has 13 amino acids. The chain's CDR3 is CASRLTSDHEQYF. In nucleotides, the CDR3 is TGTGCCAGCAGGCTGACTAGCGATCACGAGCAGTACTTC.

This clone appeared once. V is TRBV19 and J is TRBJ1-1; D is ambiguous. This CDR3 has 14 amino acids. V dropped 6 bases and J dropped 5 bases, with 16 bases sitting between them. The germline gives CDR1 LNHDA, CDR2 SQIVND (reference sequence). The CDR3 here is CASSHNSLGTEAFF. The CDR3 bases are TGTGCCAGTAGCCATAACAGCCTGGGGACTGAAGCTTTCTTT.

The chain links TRBV19 to TRBJ1-6, with TRBD1 as a possible D gene (5 bases). Trimming took off 7 bases at V and 6 bases at J, with 10 bases between the two ends. The CDR3 is 13 residues long. Germline CDR1 reads LNHDA; CDR2 reads SQIVND (reference sequence). The CDR3 region has the DNA TGTGCCAGTAAAGACAGACTTAATTCACCCCTCCACTTT. Protein product: CASKDRLNSPLHF. Drawing the rest from reference TRBV19 and TRBJ1-6, the complete variable domain is DGGITQSPKYLFRKEGQNVTLSCEQNLNHDAMYWYRQDPGQGLRLIYYSQIVNDFQKGDIAEGYSVSREKKESFPLTVTSAQKNPTAFYLCASKDRLNSPLHFGNGTRLTVT.

The chain links TRBV19 to TRBJ2-1; D unresolved. CDR1 is LNHDA, CDR2 SQIVND, per germline (reference sequence). The germline V and J ends were trimmed by 8 bases and 6 bases, with 8 bases remaining between them. The CDR3 is 11 amino acids. The DNA for the CDR3 is TGTGCCAGTGATAGTAGCAATGAGCAGTTCTTC. This gives the protein CASDSSNEQFF.

The J gene is TRBJ2-5, the V gene TRBV6-5; tentatively, D is TRBD2 (5 bases). Trimming cost V 7 bases and J 6 bases, with 15 bases left between them. Germline-derived CDR1 and CDR2 are MNHEY and SVGAGI. This CDR3 comprises 13 residues. The CDR3 DNA reads TGTGCCAGCATGTTTGCGGGTGGTAAGACCCAGTACTTC. Its protein product is CASMFAGGKTQYF.

The gene calls are TRBV6-1 and TRBJ1-6; no firm D call. The germline V and J ends were trimmed by 2 bases and 8 bases, with 7 bases remaining between them. CDR3 size: 13 residues. The germline gives CDR1 MNHNS, CDR2 SASEGT. This chain's CDR3 is CASSESYDSPLHF. The DNA for the CDR3 is TGTGCCAGCAGTGAATCTTACGATTCACCCCTCCACTTT.

The gene calls are TRBV5-6 and TRBJ1-6; D is ambiguous. In germline, CDR1 is SGHDT, CDR2 YYEEEE. The CDR3 is 13 amino acids. The V gene lost 3 bases and the J gene lost 9 bases, with 10 bases spanning the gap. CDR3 DNA sequence: TGTGCCAGCAGCTCGACGTTGACTTCACCCCTCCACTTT. Translating it yields CASSSTLTSPLHF.

J is TRBJ1-3 and V is TRBV3-1 (or the pseudogene TRBV3-2), with TRBD1 identical over 7 bases. The CDR3 spans 16 residues. The germline V gene has CDR1 LGHDT and CDR2 YNNKEL (reference sequence). V lost 1 base, J lost 3 bases, and 6 bases stayed unmatched. The CDR3 DNA reads TGTGCCAGCAGCCAAGCATCACAGGGGCTTGGAAACACCATATATTTT. The encoded protein is CASSQASQGLGNTIYF.

V usage is TRBV18 and J usage is TRBJ1-1, with D uncertain. Trimming took off 2 bases at V and 1 base at J, with 5 bases between the two ends. Germline-derived CDR1 and CDR2 are KGHSH and LQKENI. The CDR3 is 13 residues long. CDR3 sequence reads: CASSPTANTEAFF. In DNA, the CDR3 is TGTGCCAGCTCACCAACAGCGAACACTGAAGCTTTCTTT.

The sample holds one count of this clone. The chain uses TRBV6-5 and TRBJ2-1; 7 nucleotides line up with TRBD2. The germline V gene encodes CDR1 MNHEY and CDR2 SVGAGI. V lost 10 bases and J lost 1; bases outside the gene matches: 7. The CDR3 runs to 14 residues. CDR3 residues: CAIFGRESYNEQFF. Written as DNA, the CDR3 is TGTGCCATCTTCGGGCGGGAGTCCTACAATGAGCAGTTCTTC.

The gene calls are TRBV12-3 or TRBV12-4 and TRBJ2-5; 7 bases are a match to TRBD1. The V and J ends lost 5 bases and 2 bases, in that order; junction bases with no gene match: 2. The CDR3 has 13 amino acids. The CDR3: CASSGTAQETQYF. The DNA of the CDR3 is TGTGCCAGCAGTGGGACAGCTCAAGAGACCCAGTACTTC.

The V call is TRBV30, the J call TRBJ2-5, with TRBD2 as a possible D gene (6 bases). Germline V lookup: CDR1 GTSNPN, CDR2 SVGIG (reference sequence). The CDR3 is made up of 14 amino acids. V was cut by 5 bases and J by 4 bases, with 17 bases left in between. The CDR3 region is CAWGSGLGPETQYF. The CDR3 bases are TGTGCCTGGGGTAGCGGATTGGGGCCAGAGACCCAGTACTTC.

V usage is TRBV6-5 and J usage is TRBJ2-7; 9 nucleotides line up with TRBD1. The CDR3 covers 15 residues. Trimming removed 6 bases from V and 5 bases from J; junction bases left unmatched: 11. Germline V CDR1 and CDR2: MNHEY, SVGAGI. This CDR3 reads CASRTSPDRGDEQYF. As DNA, the CDR3 is TGTGCCAGCAGAACAAGTCCGGACAGGGGCGACGAGCAGTACTTC.

The chain has TRBV18 and TRBJ1-1; a possible D gene is TRBD1 (5 bases). The CDR3 covers 13 residues. CDR1 KGHSH and CDR2 LQKENI come from the germline V gene. V was shortened by 7 bases and J by 1 base, with 10 bases between the two germline ends. CDR3 nucleotides: TGTGCCAGCTGCTCAACAGGGAACACTGAAGCTTTCTTT. Its translation: CASCSTGNTEAFF.

This clone was seen just once. The genes are TRBV5-1 and TRBJ1-2; 8 bases align to TRBD1. The germline CDR1 and CDR2 sequences are SGHRS and YFSETQ. V was clipped by 6 bases and J by 6 bases; unmatched bases: 7. There are 13 residues in the CDR3. The CDR3 sequence: CASTEGQGDGYTF. The CDR3 DNA is TGCGCCAGCACCGAAGGACAGGGTGATGGCTACACCTTC.

V usage is TRBV28 and J usage is TRBJ1-1; D ambiguous. Trimming stripped 5 bases from V and 0 bases from J, with 10 bases between. The germline CDR1 and CDR2 sequences are MDHEN and SYDVKM. The CDR3 spans 14 residues. The CDR3 region has the DNA TGTGCCAGCAGTACGACCATTATGAACACTGAAGCTTTCTTT. This encodes CASSTTIMNTEAFF.

This sequence joins TRBV18 and TRBJ2-7; D is perhaps TRBD1 or TRBD2 (5 bases each). The CDR3 contains 13 residues. The germline gives CDR1 KGHSH, CDR2 LQKENI. Trimming took 0 bases from V and 11 from J, leaving 14 bases between them. The chain's CDR3 is CASSPPPRDGEYF. The CDR3 region has the DNA TGTGCCAGCTCACCACCTCCAAGGGACGGGGAGTACTTC.

The chain links TRBV4-2 to TRBJ2-7; 7 nucleotides match TRBD2. Germline V gene data show CDR1 as LGHNA and CDR2 as YNFKEQ. This CDR3 spans 17 amino acids. The trim removed 0 bases at V and 4 bases at J, leaving 12 bases unmatched. CDR3 DNA: TGTGCCAGCAGCCAAGAAGGAGCGGGGCTCTTTGGTTACGAGCAGTACTTC. As protein: CASSQEGAGLFGYEQYF.